The TCR beta chain described here comes from a study of patients and donors after allogeneic stem cell transplantation. TCRdb processed the RT-PCR reads anew with MiXCR; each CDR3 protein has one entry. The profile covers 150,000 to 200,000 distinct CDR3 sequences, with less than 45% appearing a single time and about 30% taken by the ten largest. Trimming took off 2 bases at V and 4 bases at J, with 20 bases between the two ends. Germline-derived CDR1 and CDR2 are MNHEY and SVGAGI. The CDR3 contains 17 residues. This TCR came from a human donor who was either an allogeneic HSCT recipient or a stem cell or donor lymphocyte infusion donor (not recorded which). It is not recorded whose cells these are; they may come from a transplant donor. The chain carries TRBV6-5 and TRBJ1-2; unclear D gene. The material sequenced was blood, either unsorted or a sorted T cell fraction (not recorded which). CDR3 region: CASSYGVMGAASYGYTF. For the CDR3, the DNA is TGTGCCAGCAGTTACGGGGTCATGGGAGCAGCAAGCTATGGCTACACCTTC.